The rows below give T cell receptor beta chains drawn from one sample of a study of cytomegalovirus exposure and HLA in healthy donors. The data were produced by immunoSEQ multiplex PCR, yet TCRdb's version contains in-frame clones alone and is incomplete. This sample has around 150,000 clones; roughly 9% occur once, and the top ten carry roughly 7%. Sequencing was performed on PBMCs. The receptors were sampled from a woman aged 40 to 55 in good health and CMV-seropositive. The CDR3 runs from the conserved cysteine through the conserved F or W. D genes are given only for firm matches. Size is omitted from some rows. Given values are once, few, many or a class for expanded clones.

.,few,TRBJ2-3,TRBV19,CATGGQGDRTDTQYF,TGTGCCACCGGGGGGCAGGGCGATAGGACAGATACGCAGTATTTT
TRBD2,few,TRBJ2-7,TRBV23-1,CASLHLRAGALSYEQYF,TGCGCCAGCCTTCATCTAAGAGCGGGGGCCCTCTCCTACGAGCAGTACTTC
.,few,TRBJ1-1,TRBV15,CATSRSRNTEAFF,TGTGCCACCAGCAGATCCCGGAACACTGAAGCTTTCTTT
.,.,TRBJ2-5,TRBV29-1,CSVEGPTGTQYF,TGCAGCGTAGAAGGACCGACGGGGACCCAGTACTTC
.,.,TRBJ1-1,TRBV11-3,CATTSGATEAFF,TGTGCCACCACCTCAGGGGCCACTGAAGCTTTCTTT
.,few,TRBJ2-7,TRBV21-1,CASSKAGDRGSYEQYF,TGTGCCAGCAGCAAAGCGGGGGACAGGGGCTCCTACGAGCAGTACTTC
.,few,TRBJ1-1,TRBV11-2,CASSLDLGGITEAFF,TGTGCCAGCAGCTTAGATCTAGGAGGAATTACTGAAGCTTTCTTT
.,.,TRBJ2-3,TRBV6-5,CASSYSNRDLTDTQYF,TGTGCCAGCAGTTACTCGAATAGGGACTTAACAGATACGCAGTATTTT
TRBD1,few,TRBJ2-3,TRBV27,CASSLDRGLDTQYF,TGTGCCAGCAGTTTGGACAGGGGATTAGATACGCAGTATTTT
.,.,TRBJ2-3,TRBV15,CATGKGVSDTQYF,TGTGCCACCGGGAAAGGGGTTTCCGATACGCAGTATTTT
.,few,TRBJ1-4,TRBV11-2,CASSFGMNEKLFF,TGTGCCAGCAGCTTCGGGATGAATGAAAAACTGTTTTTT
.,.,TRBJ2-2,TRBV5-1,CASSPPQGTGTGELFF,TGCGCCAGCAGCCCCCCACAGGGTACGGGCACCGGGGAGCTGTTTTTT
TRBD2,.,TRBJ2-7,TRBV9,CASSVGASGHPYEQYF,TGTGCCAGCAGCGTAGGCGCTAGCGGACACCCCTACGAGCAGTACTTC
.,few,TRBJ2-7,TRBV7-2,CASSLGLNLYEQYF,TGTGCCAGCAGCTTAGGTCTAAATCTCTACGAGCAGTACTTC
.,few,TRBJ2-2,TRBV6-5,CASSYTGDTGELFF,TGTGCCAGCAGTTACACCGGGGACACCGGGGAGCTGTTTTTT
.,.,TRBJ1-1,TRBV10-3,CAIRGMNTEAFF,TGTGCCATCCGAGGGATGAACACTGAAGCTTTCTTT